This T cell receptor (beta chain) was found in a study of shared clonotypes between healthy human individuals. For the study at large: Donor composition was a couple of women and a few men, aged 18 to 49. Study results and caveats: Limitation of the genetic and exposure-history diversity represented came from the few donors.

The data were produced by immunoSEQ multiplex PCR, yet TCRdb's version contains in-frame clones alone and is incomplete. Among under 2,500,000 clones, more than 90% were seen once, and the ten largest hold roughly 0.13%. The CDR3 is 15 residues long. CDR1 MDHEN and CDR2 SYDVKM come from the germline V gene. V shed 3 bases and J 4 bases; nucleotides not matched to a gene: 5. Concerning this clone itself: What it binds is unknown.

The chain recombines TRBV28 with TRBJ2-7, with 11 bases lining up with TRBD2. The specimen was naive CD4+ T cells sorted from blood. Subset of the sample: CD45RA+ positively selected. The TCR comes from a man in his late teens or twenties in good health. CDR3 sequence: CASSFPSGGRYEQYF. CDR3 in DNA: TGTGCCAGCAGTTTCCCTAGCGGGGGGCGTTACGAGCAGTACTTC.